This TCR beta chain was observed in a study of cytomegalovirus exposure and HLA in healthy donors. Per the germline V gene, CDR1 is SQVTM and CDR2 is ANQGSEA. The V segment lost 0 bases and the J segment 10 bases; nucleotides outside the gene matches: 11. CDR3 length equals 15 residues. The study ran its PCR with 60 Vbeta and 13 Jbeta primers. Here immunoSEQ multiplex PCR was the method, and the copy in TCRdb shows in-frame clones only, minus some. The repertoire has 220,000 or so clones, approximately 68% of them found once; the top ten carry less than 2%. The sample comprised PBMCs. The chain recombines TRBV29-1 with TRBJ2-1; 8 nucleotides line up with TRBD2. This clonotype was obtained from a woman aged 30 to 39 in good health and CMV-seronegative. The CDR3 loop reads CSVEDWVAGPREQFF. For the CDR3, the DNA is TGCAGCGTTGAAGATTGGGTAGCGGGACCCAGGGAGCAGTTCTTC.